One TCR beta chain is described in this entry. Antigen: not known. TCRdb's copy holds only in-frame clones and misses some; the assay was immunoSEQ multiplex PCR. In the table there are roughly 300,000 clones, roughly 90% of which are singletons. The data were obtained in a study of cytomegalovirus exposure and HLA in healthy donors. Trimming at V came to 4 bases and at J to 5 bases, leaving 7 bases not matched to a gene. The germline gives CDR1 SGHNT, CDR2 YYREEE (reference sequence). The CDR3 is made up of 16 amino acids. Findings of the study overall: Researchers catalogued some 160 TCR beta chains as cytomegalovirus-associated. Reports credit the classifier with highly specific, highly sensitive diagnosis of cytomegalovirus status. In vitro, three CMV-associated chains proved specific for CMV antigens.

The chain joins TRBV5-4 to TRBJ2-5; TRBD2 matches 14 bases. Input material: PBMCs. This sequence originates from a woman between 18 and 29 years old in good health and CMV-seronegative. The CDR3 nucleotides read TGTGCCAGCAGCCCCGGGACTAGCGGGAGAGGGGAGACCCAGTACTTC. Protein sequence: CASSPGTSGRGETQYF.